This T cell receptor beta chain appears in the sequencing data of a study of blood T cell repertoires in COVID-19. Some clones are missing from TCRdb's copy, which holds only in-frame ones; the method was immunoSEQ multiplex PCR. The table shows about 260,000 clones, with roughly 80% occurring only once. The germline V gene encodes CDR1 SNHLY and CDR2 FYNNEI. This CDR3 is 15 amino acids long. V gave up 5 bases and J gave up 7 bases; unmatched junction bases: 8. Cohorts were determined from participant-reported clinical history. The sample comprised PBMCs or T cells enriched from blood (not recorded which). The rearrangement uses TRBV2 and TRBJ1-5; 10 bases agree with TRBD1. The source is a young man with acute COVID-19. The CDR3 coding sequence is TGTGCCAGCAGTCCTCGGGACAGGGGACGACAGCCCCAGCATTTT. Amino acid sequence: CASSPRDRGRQPQHF.